The rows below give T cell receptor beta chains drawn from one sample of a study of OX40 agonist ivuxolimab in advanced cancers. Repertoires were generated with immunoSEQ multiplex PCR, while TCRdb's copy carries only in-frame clones and drops some. This table holds 70,000 to 75,000 clones, more than 85% found once. Sequenced here: CD4+ or CD8+ T cells sorted from blood, sampled in a trial of the OX40 agonist ivuxolimab. The receptors derive from an adult with an advanced solid tumor such as melanoma, head and neck, liver or kidney cancer. The conserved cysteine and the conserved F or W are not part of the CDR3 here. Part of the rows lack a size; the others show once, few, many or a class for expanded clones.

TRBJ2-7 NA TRBV11-2 ASSLDRSYEQY
TRBJ2-1 NA TRBV6-6 ASSRGEQF
NA NA TRBV28 ASSPPGQGQGEQY
TRBJ2-3 once TRBV11-2 ASSLDWPSGSDTQY
TRBJ2-3 NA TRBV18 ASSPQSRSTDTQY
TRBJ1-1 NA TRBV28 ASRGTVNTEAF
TRBJ1-5 NA TRBV21-1 ASRGGPQPPQH
TRBJ2-3 NA TRBV5-1 ASSPTSDTDTQY
TRBJ1-5 few TRBV6-5 ASSSRTGGFNQPQH
TRBJ2-7 NA TRBV5-6 ASSLPPGYEQY
TRBJ2-1 NA TRBV5-6 ASSSGLAGHSYNEQF